This paragraph reports one T cell receptor beta chain. This clone was counted only a few times. What antigen it recognizes has not been identified. Nothing much larger sits one base from this clone, and base qualities are not available. The High Capacity cDNA Reverse Transcription Kit was used to reverse transcribe all of the isolated RNA, meaning that expressed TCRB transcripts were what got sequenced. Naive, central memory and regulatory T cell samples underwent deep immunoSEQ sequencing, averaging roughly 3.4 million total reads per sample. Sorted cells were lysed in RLT buffer, and RNA was extracted using DNase-treated RNeasy Micro or Mini kits according to cell number. Each cell subset was processed on its own to prevent cross-contamination, while patient and healthy donor samples were processed together. TCRB sequences were amplified from cDNA with the immunoSEQ multiplex PCR, producing 87-bp fragments spanning the CDR3 region. Sequencing of the amplicons was performed on the Illumina HiSeq platform. Concerning the study's data processing: PCR bias was corrected computationally using synthetic template baselines, and reads within Hamming distance 2 were collapsed, with unmergeable singletons discarded. Reads were aligned against IMGT so that V, D and J genes, CDR3 length and insertions or deletions at six rearrangement sites could be assigned. Within each subset, clonotype counts were normalized to the number of sorted cells before true diversity and Gini coefficients were calculated with the tcR R package. Repertoire sharing was quantified using the overlap coefficient calculated on TCRB nucleotide sequences. Out-of-frame TCRB sequences from naive cells were analyzed to stand in for the pre-selection repertoire. TCRdb stores this immuneACCESS table with in-frame sequences only. Part of the clones is absent; in the studies checked, under half of the shortfall reflects unresolved V genes, and no reason is known for the rest. V and J calls plus clone size are reproduced from that table; the DNA served to infer D and trimming. This sample holds fewer than 650,000 clones; roughly 16% were observed only once. About 0.087% of the sample is taken by the ten largest.

These data are taken from a study of beta chain features in type 1 diabetes (dated by TCRdb to the late 2010s). Broadly, across the study: Patients and healthy donors did not differ in mean age, gender distribution, total cell number or subset yield. A total of 85 million to 140 million sorted cells were examined across all samples, and a strong correlation was observed between cell number per subset and RNA yield. In the study, TCRB repertoires of sorted circulating CD4+ T cell subsets from recently diagnosed type 1 diabetes patients were compared with those of matched healthy donors. Regulatory and stem cell-like memory subsets were obtained from only 8 patients and roughly eight healthy donors, while naive and central memory subsets were obtained from all 28 donors. The investigation overall reported the following: In all four CD4+ subsets, TCRB CDR3 length was moderately but significantly shorter in type 1 diabetes patients. Because the HLA sub-analyses included only small numbers of individuals, any influence of HLA type on TCRB rearrangement was left unresolved. PCR might favor shorter templates, but patient and control samples were amplified and corrected together, so any skew would affect both groups equally. Because cDNA was sequenced instead of genomic DNA, highly expressing activated cells could be over-represented, though the groups showed no difference in activation or CD3 levels. Fewer insertions and more nucleotide deletions at VDJ recombination sites were observed in patients with type 1 diabetes, implying thymic rearrangement abnormalities. The naive, central memory and regulatory TCRB repertoires appeared to resemble one another more closely among patients than among healthy donors.

Each donor gave one peripheral blood draw, averaging approximately 0.12 L, which was collected into heparinised tubes. Using a panel that included CD45RO, CCR7, CD25, CD127, CD95 and CD27, naive, central memory, regulatory and stem cell-like memory CD4+ T cells were sorted on a BD FACSAria II. Every sorted population had a purity above 95%. PBMCs were separated immediately by Lymphoprep density gradient centrifugation and were stained directly, without being cultured. To minimize batch effects, samples were stained and sorted in pairs, one healthy donor with one patient per experiment. Unmatched junction bases come to 12, with V trimmed by 5 bases and J by 5 bases. CDR1 MDHEN and CDR2 SYDVKM are derived from the germline V gene. The CDR3 holds 17 amino acids from the cysteine to the phenylalanine. The retained sequence is limited to the CDR3, 51 bases, with the frame set at the first base.

The clonotype was recovered from a man younger than 35 in good health. The specimen sequenced was naive CD4+ T cells from blood. The sample's cell subset or site, from its label and the paper: true naive CD4+ T cells. Recombination connected TRBV28 to TRBJ2-2; a stretch of 9 junction bases matches TRBD1. The bases read TGTGCCAGCAGTGGGCGATGGGACAGGGCCTTGACCGGGGAGCTGTTTTTT. Its coded protein is CASSGRWDRALTGELFF. Here the CDR3 is joined to the reference TRBV28 and TRBJ2-2 genes, and the full variable domain is: DVKVTQSSRYLVKRTGEKVFLECVQDMDHENMFWYRQDPGLGLRLIYFSYDVKMKEKGDIPEGYSVSREKKERFSLILESASTNQTSMYLCASSGRWDRALTGELFFGEGSRLTVL.